Following are 4 T cell receptor beta chains from one sample sequenced in a study of graft-versus-host responses after intestinal transplantation. Libraries were prepared by immunoSEQ multiplex PCR; TCRdb keeps only in-frame clonotypes and omits some of them. The table shows some 90,000 clones, with over 85% occurring only once. Their cognate antigens are unknown. Material: unstimulated CD4+ T cells sorted from spleen or lymph node cells, obtained before intestinal transplant. The receptor source for this set is a human donor who received an intestinal transplant.

This clone was detected only once. CDR3 residues: CAWSDWTGGLNTEAFF. Here the CDR3 DNA reads TGTGCCTGGAGCGATTGGACAGGGGGACTGAACACTGAAGCTTTCTTT. V and J are TRBV30 and TRBJ1-1; 10 nucleotides line up with TRBD1. The V and J ends lost 3 bases and 0 bases, in that order; junction bases with no gene match: 7. This CDR3 contains 16 residues. CDR1 and CDR2 (germline): GTSNPN, SVGIG (reference sequence).

The V call is TRBV18, the J call TRBJ1-2; TRBD1 might be the D (5 bases). Trimming took 3 bases from V and 3 from J, leaving 8 bases between them. This CDR3 is built from 13 residues. In germline, CDR1 is KGHSH, CDR2 LQKENI. The CDR3 sequence: CASSPGTHYGYTF. For the CDR3, the DNA is TGTGCCAGCTCACCCGGGACTCACTATGGCTACACCTTC.

This sequence joins TRBV29-1 and TRBJ2-7; 8 bases match TRBD1. From germline, CDR1 is SQVTM and CDR2 ANQGSEA. Unmatched junction bases numbered 5, after V lost 4 bases and J lost 3 bases. The CDR3 covers 13 residues. CDR3 protein: CSVGGQAFYEQYF. The CDR3 DNA reads TGCAGCGTTGGGGGACAGGCCTTCTACGAGCAGTACTTC.

The chain couples TRBV7-9 to TRBJ2-7; D gene ambiguous. Germline-derived CDR1 and CDR2 are SEHNR and FQNEAQ (reference sequence). The V gene lost 3 bases and the J gene lost 4 bases, with 10 bases spanning the gap. The CDR3 contains 13 residues. The CDR3 spells CASSLIPQYEQYF. CDR3 nucleotides: TGTGCCAGCAGCTTGATACCGCAGTACGAGCAGTACTTC.